This T cell receptor beta chain appears in the sequencing data of a study of HIV-infected patients and healthy controls. Across the study: In about 90% of the 16 patients, CD4 counts climbed slightly after three months but remained subnormal.

Only a few counts were recorded for this clonotype. Roughly three months, about 14 weeks, into antiretroviral therapy, follow-up blood was collected. No cell fractionation was done, so the repertoire covers all unsorted peripheral blood T cells. Alpha and beta constant-region primers primed reverse transcription of 400 to 500 ng RNA. Separate chain-specific third strand synthesis with multiplexing indices produced the alpha and beta libraries. Two random hexamers, added before amplification and joined, formed each molecule's 12-nucleotide barcode. TCRdb passed the 5' RACE reads through MiXCR, listing each CDR3 protein once. The sample lists several thousand distinct CDR3 sequences, roughly 7.4% occurring once. CDR1 is MDHEN, CDR2 SYDVKM, per germline. Trimming left V 8 bases short and J 12 bases short, with 10 bases between. This CDR3 is 9 amino acids long.

The sample was blood, taken during antiretroviral therapy. This sequence was found in an adult with HIV infection. This rearrangement joins TRBV28 to TRBJ1-1; no reliable D call. For the CDR3, the DNA is TGTGCCAGCGGGAATGTACCTTTCTTT. Translated: CASGNVPFF.